The 11 T cell receptor beta chains given below trace back to one sample, sequenced in a study of brain T cells in children with intractable seizures. Time point defined: blood from clinic visit 5 months post-surgery; TSC patient then seizure free. Sequencing was performed with immunoSEQ multiplex PCR; in TCRdb, only in-frame clones are kept and a portion is missing. This sample yields hundreds of thousands of clones, of which over 90% are seen a single time; 5% to 7% belongs to the top ten. The sample here was peripheral blood, taken around 5 months after surgery. The receptors were gathered from a boy under two years old with tuberous sclerosis and intractable seizures.

The V gene is TRBV3-1 (or the pseudogene TRBV3-2), the J gene TRBJ1-2; TRBD1 agrees at 12 bases. Germline CDR1 LGHDT, CDR2 YNNKEL (reference sequence). With V trimmed by 4 bases and J by 6 bases, 9 bases remained unmatched. The length of the CDR3 is 16 residues. The CDR3 sequence: CASSLRRGTGGNGYTF. CDR3 DNA sequence: TGTGCCAGCAGCCTTAGACGAGGGACAGGGGGCAATGGCTACACCTTC.

The CDR3 loop reads CASSYVGGRTEAFF. In DNA, the CDR3 is TGTGCCAGCAGTTACGTCGGGGGACGCACTGAAGCTTTCTTT. This chain uses TRBV6-5 with TRBJ1-1; D is possibly TRBD1 (5 bases). Germline V gene sequence: CDR1 MNHEY, CDR2 SVGAGI. The V end lost 2 bases, the J end lost 4 bases, and 11 bases lay between the germline ends. The CDR3 runs 14 residues.

V gene TRBV7-9 combines with J gene TRBJ2-7; TRBD2 matches at 10 bases. In germline, CDR1 is SEHNR, CDR2 FQNEAQ (reference sequence). The trim removed 1 base at V and 1 base at J, leaving 7 bases unmatched. The CDR3 sequence is 17 residues long. This CDR3 is CASSLGDGLAVSYEQYF. Here the CDR3 DNA reads TGTGCCAGCAGCTTAGGGGACGGACTAGCGGTTTCCTACGAGCAGTACTTC.

The rearrangement uses TRBV30 and TRBJ2-7; D might be TRBD1 (6 bases). Trimming took off 2 bases at V and 0 bases at J, with 11 bases between the two ends. The CDR3 is made up of 14 amino acids. Germline V gene lookup returns CDR1 GTSNPN and CDR2 SVGIG (reference sequence). The CDR3: CAWSRDRPSYEQYF. In nucleotides, the CDR3 is TGTGCCTGGAGTCGAGACAGGCCCTCCTACGAGCAGTACTTC.

V gene TRBV27 combines with J gene TRBJ2-1, with 10 nucleotides matching TRBD1. CDR1 and CDR2 from the germline V gene are MNHEY and SMNVEV (reference sequence). The V gene end was trimmed by 3 bases and the J gene end by 2 bases; junction bases not matched to a gene: 1. The CDR3 sequence is 15 residues long. The CDR3 sequence is CASSFGTGAYNEQFF. In DNA form, the CDR3 reads TGTGCCAGCAGTTTCGGGACAGGGGCCTACAATGAGCAGTTCTTC.

The rearrangement joins TRBV5-4 to TRBJ1-5, with D unclear. V gave up 2 bases and J gave up 9 bases, with 12 bases separating them. The germline CDR1 and CDR2 sequences are SGHNT and YYREEE (reference sequence). This CDR3 contains 13 residues. The CDR3 here is CASSLGRGTPQHF. CDR3 DNA sequence: TGTGCCAGCAGCTTAGGCCGGGGAACGCCCCAGCATTTT.

The genes are TRBV27 and TRBJ2-7; 9 nucleotides align to TRBD2. The CDR3 runs 15 residues. Germline V lookup: CDR1 MNHEY, CDR2 SMNVEV (reference sequence). V shed 5 bases, J shed 0 bases, and the junction held 5 bases outside the gene matches. The CDR3 nucleotides read TGTGCCAGCAGTCAGTCGACTAGCGGCTCCTACGAGCAGTACTTC. This sequence encodes CASSQSTSGSYEQYF.

A single count supports this clone. J is TRBJ1-4 and V is TRBV4-1; 10 positions agree with TRBD1. From germline, CDR1 is MGHRA and CDR2 YSYEKL. Unmatched junction bases numbered 4, after V lost 3 bases and J lost 3 bases. This CDR3 comprises 16 residues. Here the CDR3 reads CASSQPGQGANEKLFF. DNA for the CDR3: TGCGCCAGCAGCCAGCCTGGACAGGGGGCTAATGAAAAACTGTTTTTT.

The chain couples TRBV7-9 to TRBJ2-5; TRBD2 might be the D (5 bases). Deletions cut 1 base from V and 4 bases from J, with 13 bases between. This CDR3 region has 15 residues. CDR1 and CDR2 from the germline V gene are SEHNR and FQNEAQ (reference sequence). The CDR3 bases are TGTGCCAGCAGCTTAGGAGAGGGTTGGGTAGAGACCCAGTACTTC. This encodes CASSLGEGWVETQYF.

This chain connects TRBV6-2 or TRBV6-3 to TRBJ2-7; TRBD2 matches at 9 bases. This CDR3 contains 15 residues. Losses at the gene ends were 4 bases for V and 1 base for J; bases not matched to a gene: 5. Germline loops: CDR1 MNHEY, CDR2 SVGEGT. The CDR3 here is CASSSNLAGSYEQYF. Written as DNA, the CDR3 is TGTGCCAGCAGTTCCAATCTAGCGGGATCCTACGAGCAGTACTTC.

The V and J genes are TRBV6-6 and TRBJ1-2; D not certain. CDR1 is MNHNY, CDR2 SVGAGI, per germline (reference sequence). V lost 2 bases, J lost 7 bases, and 5 bases lay in between. The CDR3 runs 11 residues. CDR3 sequence reads: CASSYPGGYTF. The CDR3 DNA sequence: TGTGCCAGCAGTTACCCAGGTGGCTACACCTTC.